The 24 T cell receptor beta chains listed next were all sequenced from one sample in a study of blood T cells in healthy people across ages. A J-beta primer mix and a sample-barcoded 5' primer were used in a second PCR of about 7 to 11 cycles. TCRdb re-analysed the 5' RACE reads in MiXCR, keeping a single row per CDR3 protein. The top ten hold 6.7% of the sample, which has over a million distinct CDR3 sequences, 55% to 75% seen once. Sequencing input: blood. These TCRs come from a man between 18 and 29 years old in good health.

This clonotype was picked up a small number of times. The chain recombines TRBV20-1 with TRBJ2-3; D ambiguous. In germline, CDR1 is DFQATT, CDR2 SNEGSKA (reference sequence). There are 13 residues in the CDR3. V lost 3 bases and J 3 bases, leaving 10 bases between the germline ends. CDR3 protein: CSASRILTDTQYF. The DNA for the CDR3 is TGCAGTGCTAGTAGAATTCTGACAGATACGCAGTATTTT.

V usage is TRBV29-1 and J usage is TRBJ1-1; TRBD1 matches at 12 bases. The V and J ends lost 5 bases and 1 base, in that order; junction bases with no gene match: 2. Germline assignment: CDR1 SQVTM and CDR2 ANQGSEA. The CDR3 has 14 residues. The CDR3 here is CSVPGQGANTEAFF. In DNA, the CDR3 is TGCAGCGTTCCGGGACAGGGGGCGAACACTGAAGCTTTCTTT.

The V and J genes are TRBV20-1 and TRBJ2-7, with D possibly matching TRBD1 (5 bases). The length of the CDR3 is 13 residues. The V end was cut by 3 bases, the J end by 6 bases, with 15 bases between. Germline values: CDR1 DFQATT, CDR2 SNEGSKA (reference sequence). CDR3 DNA sequence: TGCAGTGCTAGCATTACAGGACGGTCCGAGCAGTACTTC. The encoded protein is CSASITGRSEQYF.

The chain recombines TRBV28 with TRBJ1-2, with TRBD1 identical over 10 bases. The CDR3 runs to 15 residues. The germline V gene encodes CDR1 MDHEN and CDR2 SYDVKM. The J segment lost 4 bases and the V segment lost 4 bases, leaving 6 bases of the junction unmatched. As DNA, the CDR3 is TGTGCCAGCAGTTCCGGGACAGGGGTCGTCTATGGCTACACCTTC. It codes for CASSSGTGVVYGYTF.

V is TRBV29-1 and J is TRBJ2-3; TRBD2 agrees at 8 bases. CDR3 length: 15 amino acids. Germline trimming cut 3 bases from V and 2 bases from J; bases unmatched to any gene: 7. The germline gives CDR1 SQVTM, CDR2 ANQGSEA. The CDR3: CSVDLSGSFTDTQYF. The CDR3 nucleotides are TGCAGCGTTGACCTAAGCGGGAGTTTCACAGATACGCAGTATTTT.

This chain links TRBV5-1 with TRBJ2-1, with TRBD1 matching over 7 bases. CDR3 length equals 15 residues. After removal of 4 bases from V and 2 bases from J, the junction contained 6 bases not matched to a gene. Per the germline V gene, CDR1 is SGHRS and CDR2 is YFSETQ. CDR3 loop: CASSGTGTAYNEQFF. The DNA for the CDR3 is TGCGCCAGCAGCGGAACCGGGACAGCCTACAATGAGCAGTTCTTC. Full variable domain (outside the CDR3, taken from reference TRBV5-1 and TRBJ2-1): KAGVTQTPRYLIKTRGQQVTLSCSPISGHRSVSWYQQTPGQGLQFLFEYFSETQRNKGNFPGRFSGRQFSNSRSEMNVSTLELGDSALYLCASSGTGTAYNEQFFGPGTRLTVL.

A word on this clonotype: One end of the junction does not line up with germline, which may come from a read error. The chain recombines TRBV7-9 with TRBJ2-5; D is uncertain. The CDR3 sequence is 18 residues long. Looked up from germline, CDR1 is SEHNR and CDR2 is FQNEAQ (reference sequence). The DNA for the CDR3 is TGTGCCAGCACCTTAGGGAAAGGGATCCACAGACCTCAAGAGACCCAGTACTTC. It is translated as CASTLGKGIHRPQETQYF.

A remark on this clonotype: A much more abundant neighbour one base away suggests this may be a read error. This chain links TRBV12-3 or TRBV12-4 with TRBJ1-2; D is ambiguous. The CDR3 contains 12 residues. CDR3 DNA: TGTGCCTGCAGTTTCAGTAACTATGGCTACACCTTC. Its translation is CACSFSNYGYTF.

Only a few counts were recorded for this clonotype. The V gene is TRBV7-2, the J gene TRBJ2-5; D unclear. There are 14 residues in the CDR3. Germline values: CDR1 SGHTA, CDR2 FQGNSA. V was cut by 1 base and J by 1 base, with 7 bases left in between. CDR3 region: CASSLGFLQETQYF. The DNA for the CDR3 is TGTGCCAGCAGCTTAGGCTTCCTCCAAGAGACCCAGTACTTC.

This clonotype occurred a few times. This rearrangement joins TRBV29-1 to TRBJ1-2, with unresolved D. The V and J ends lost 7 bases and 8 bases respectively, with 17 bases between them. The CDR3 is made up of 12 amino acids. Germline CDR1 is SQVTM and CDR2 is ANQGSEA. CDR3 DNA: TGCAGCGCCGAGGGAGGGATAGAAGGCTACACCTTC. Its translation: CSAEGGIEGYTF.

The genes are TRBV29-1 and TRBJ2-5; possibly TRBD1 for D (6 bases). Germline V gene data show CDR1 as SQVTM and CDR2 as ANQGSEA. The V end was cut by 1 base, the J end by 5 bases, with 14 bases between. The CDR3 has 14 residues. CDR3 protein: CSVEGATGGETQYF. The DNA for the CDR3 is TGCAGCGTTGAAGGGGCGACAGGTGGGGAGACCCAGTACTTC.

V usage is TRBV7-8 and J usage is TRBJ1-1; D is uncertain. The germline gives CDR1 SGHVS, CDR2 FQNEAQ. This CDR3 contains 15 residues. V lost 1 base, J lost 4 bases, and 13 bases lay in between. CDR3 region: CASSLGRVEATEAFF. DNA of the CDR3: TGTGCCAGCAGCTTAGGGAGGGTAGAGGCCACTGAAGCTTTCTTT.

The chain carries TRBV20-1 and TRBJ1-3; D call uncertain. The CDR3 loop spans 11 amino acids. Germline V gene data show CDR1 as DFQATT and CDR2 as SNEGSKA (reference sequence). The V end lost 1 base, the J end lost 3 bases, and 1 base lay between the germline ends. For the CDR3, the DNA is TGCAGTGCTAGAGTTGGAAACACCATATATTTT. Its protein product is CSARVGNTIYF.

In its sample, this clonotype was seen a few times. The chain combines TRBV15 with TRBJ2-5; D call uncertain. This CDR3 region has 15 residues. Germline V gene lookup returns CDR1 LNHNV and CDR2 YYDKDF (reference sequence). V lost 0 bases, J lost 2 bases, and 10 bases lay in between. The CDR3 nucleotides read TGTGCCACCAGCAGAGACAGAAACACACAAGAGACCCAGTACTTC. Translating gives CATSRDRNTQETQYF.

The chain employs TRBV18 and TRBJ2-3; 14 bases line up with TRBD2. The CDR3 runs to 18 residues. CDR1 and CDR2 (germline): KGHSH, LQKENI. The V gene end was trimmed by 6 bases and the J gene end by 5 bases; junction bases not matched to a gene: 13. The CDR3 loop is CASSSTTSGRAGIDTQYF. CDR3 coding DNA: TGTGCCAGCTCGTCGACGACTAGCGGGAGGGCCGGGATAGATACGCAGTATTTT.

This sequence joins TRBV12-3 or TRBV12-4 and TRBJ2-2, with D perhaps TRBD1 (7 bases). Trimming removed 6 bases from V and 0 bases from J, with 29 bases in between. The CDR3 totals 21 residues. The CDR3 nucleotides are TGTGCCAGCAGCTCTTCTTGGAGGGACTCCCAGGGGGTCTCGAACACCGGGGAGCTGTTTTTT. Protein product: CASSSSWRDSQGVSNTGELFF.

V and J are TRBV10-1 and TRBJ2-5; the D gene is possibly TRBD1 (6 bases). This CDR3 contains 13 residues. Germline CDR1 WNHNN, CDR2 SYGVQD (reference sequence). V shed 11 bases and J shed 2 bases, with 15 bases lying between them. The CDR3 DNA follows: TGCGCCGATGATGGAACAGGGCAAGAGACCCAGTACTTC. It specifies CADDGTGQETQYF.

The rearrangement joins TRBV5-5 to TRBJ2-3; tentative D call: TRBD2 (5 bases). V was pared by 1 base and J by 2 bases, with 17 bases between. This CDR3 has 17 amino acids. From germline, CDR1 is SGHKS and CDR2 YYEKEE (reference sequence). In nucleotides, the CDR3 is TGTGCCAGCAGCTTGCTCTCTGCGGGCGGGTTCACAGATACGCAGTATTTT. As protein: CASSLLSAGGFTDTQYF.

The V and J genes are TRBV20-1 and TRBJ2-1, with 8 bases matching TRBD2. This CDR3 contains 19 residues. Losses at the gene ends were 2 bases for V and 0 bases for J; bases not matched to a gene: 15. Germline V gene data show CDR1 as DFQATT and CDR2 as SNEGSKA (reference sequence). DNA of the CDR3: TGCAGTGCTAGATTTTGGGGTAGCGGGGCTCTAAGCTCCTACAATGAGCAGTTCTTC. Its translation: CSARFWGSGALSSYNEQFF.

This chain links TRBV5-4 with TRBJ2-3; 7 bases are shared with TRBD2. CDR1 and CDR2 from the germline V gene are SGHNT and YYREEE (reference sequence). The CDR3 contains 13 residues. CDR3 amino acids: CAFGTIGTDTQYF. DNA of the CDR3: TGTGCATTCGGGACTATCGGCACAGATACGCAGTATTTT.

J is TRBJ2-3 and V is TRBV25-1, with D possibly matching TRBD1 (5 bases). The germline gives CDR1 MGHDK, CDR2 SYGVNS. The germline V and J ends were trimmed by 1 base and 12 bases, with 14 bases remaining between them. The CDR3 covers 13 residues. The CDR3 nucleotides are TGTGCCAGCAGTGAATGGGGCCCCCCAGGCCAGTATTTT. Protein sequence: CASSEWGPPGQYF.

The chain recombines TRBV7-9 with TRBJ1-1; D may be TRBD1 (5 bases). The germline V and J ends were trimmed by 8 bases and 1 base, with 11 bases remaining between them. The CDR3 totals 13 residues. In germline, CDR1 is SEHNR, CDR2 FQNEAQ (reference sequence). CDR3: CASAGGANTEAFF. Here the CDR3 DNA reads TGTGCCAGCGCGGGGGGTGCGAACACTGAAGCTTTCTTT.

The V gene is TRBV4-1, the J gene TRBJ1-1; D might be TRBD1 (5 bases). Germline V CDR1 and CDR2: MGHRA, YSYEKL. V lost 0 bases and J lost 2, with 13 bases in between. The CDR3 contains 16 residues. The CDR3 DNA follows: TGCGCCAGCAGCCAAGATCCCCGGGGGATCAACACTGAAGCTTTCTTT. It specifies CASSQDPRGINTEAFF.

V and J are TRBV30 and TRBJ2-7; possible D gene TRBD2, 7 bases. The CDR3 runs 14 residues. The germline V gene has CDR1 GTSNPN and CDR2 SVGIG (reference sequence). Trimming pared 3 bases from V and 3 bases from J, leaving 15 bases between. The CDR3 loop is CAWRPGGPFYEQYF. DNA for the CDR3: TGTGCCTGGAGGCCCGGGGGGCCCTTCTACGAGCAGTACTTC.